This TCR beta chain was profiled in a study of identical twins. cDNA carried unique molecular identifiers, and a universal primer site was added by template switching. TCRdb passed the 5' RACE reads through MiXCR, listing each CDR3 protein once. The repertoire holds fewer than 650,000 distinct CDR3 sequences, with 7% to 7.5% as singletons. This clonotype showed up many times. The sample was also linked to a second study, of yellow fever vaccine responses in identical twins.

Material: PBMCs. The source of this sequence is a woman aged 18 to 35 in good health.

CDR3 protein: CASSASHRTGGPYNEQFF. In DNA, the CDR3 is TGCGCCAGCAGCGCAAGCCACAGGACAGGGGGACCTTACAATGAGCAGTTCTTC. The chain joins TRBV5-1 to TRBJ2-1; 10 bases agree with TRBD1. The V gene end was trimmed by 4 bases and the J gene end by 4 bases; junction bases not matched to a gene: 14. Germline CDR1 SGHRS, CDR2 YFSETQ. This CDR3 is 18 amino acids long. The full variable domain, in which reference TRBV5-1 and TRBJ2-1 provide the parts outside the CDR3, is KAGVTQTPRYLIKTRGQQVTLSCSPISGHRSVSWYQQTPGQGLQFLFEYFSETQRNKGNFPGRFSGRQFSNSRSEMNVSTLELGDSALYLCASSASHRTGGPYNEQFFGPGTRLTVL.